The 21 T cell receptor beta chains presented below share a single source sample, sequenced in a study of blood T cells in healthy people across ages (dated by TCRdb to the mid-2010s). The library was generated by 5' RACE. Sequenced on an Illumina HiSeq 2500. A second PCR of about 6 to 11 cycles was run with a J-beta primer mix and a sample-barcoded 5' primer. TCRdb took the public reads, trimmed them with fastp at Q25, ran MiXCR for clone calling and kept in-frame beta chains. Here each entry gathers all rows of one CDR3 protein and keeps the most common genes and DNA. In this sample the table shows some 690,000 distinct CDR3 sequences, roughly 20% of which occur a single time. About 22% of the sample lies in the top ten. The sample was blood. The source of these receptors is a man in his sixties or seventies in good health.

The V and J genes are TRBV29-1 and TRBJ1-2; D is uncertain. This CDR3 is built from 14 residues. V was pared by 6 bases and J by 4 bases, with 18 bases between. Looked up from germline, CDR1 is SQVTM and CDR2 is ANQGSEA. The DNA for the CDR3 is TGCAGCGTAGCGAGGTTGGTTTCAACCTATGGCTACACCTTC. This codes for CSVARLVSTYGYTF.

This clonotype has a handful of counts. J is TRBJ2-5 and V is TRBV5-1, with D maybe TRBD1 (5 bases). The CDR3 runs to 14 residues. V lost 10 bases and J lost 1, with 17 bases in between. Germline values: CDR1 SGHRS, CDR2 YFSETQ. The CDR3: CAGGPGSFQETQYF. CDR3 bases: TGCGCCGGCGGCCCAGGGTCCTTCCAAGAGACCCAGTACTTC.

The chain employs TRBV29-1 and TRBJ1-4; D is undetermined. CDR1 is SQVTM, CDR2 ANQGSEA, per germline. The CDR3 covers 13 residues. With 2 bases removed from V and 4 bases from J, the gap between germline ends came to 8 bases. The DNA for the CDR3 is TGCAGCGTTGAATTGGGGAGTAATGAAAAACTGTTTTTT. Its translation: CSVELGSNEKLFF.

On this clonotype itself: At one boundary the junction diverges from the germline segment, which might be a read error. The rearrangement links TRBV29-1 to TRBJ2-3, with a tentative D call TRBD2 (5 bases). CDR1 SQVTM and CDR2 ANQGSEA come from the germline V gene. CDR3 length equals 13 residues. The DNA for the CDR3 is TGTAGCGTTTTAGCACCCCACACAGATACGCAGTATTTT. Translated, it gives CSVLAPHTDTQYF.

The rearrangement joins TRBV7-2 to TRBJ1-1, with TRBD1 as a possible D gene (6 bases). Germline V gene sequence: CDR1 SGHTA, CDR2 FQGNSA. V was trimmed by 4 bases and J by 4 bases, leaving 13 bases between them. The CDR3 extends over 14 amino acids. The CDR3 DNA reads TGTGCCAGCAGCTCCCAGGGGATGGGCACTGAAGCTTTCTTT. Encoded protein: CASSSQGMGTEAFF. The variable domain in full, with the rest retrieved from reference TRBV7-2 and TRBJ1-1, is GAGVSQSPSNKVTEKGKDVELRCDPISGHTALYWYRQSLGQGLEFLIYFQGNSAPDKSGLPSDRFSAERTGGSVSTLTIQRTQQEDSAVYLCASSSQGMGTEAFFGQGTRLTVV.

This chain joins TRBV6-5 and TRBJ2-3; TRBD2 aligns across 10 bases. CDR3 length equals 14 residues. Trimming removed 10 bases from V and 3 bases from J; junction bases left unmatched: 7. Germline-derived CDR1 and CDR2 are MNHEY and SVGAGI. Here the CDR3 DNA reads TGTGCCACCAAGCGGGGGGGCCGAACAGATACGCAGTATTTT. Amino acids: CATKRGGRTDTQYF.

This sequence joins TRBV12-3 or TRBV12-4 and TRBJ2-7, with 7 bases identical to TRBD2. V trimming: 2 bases; J trimming: 2 bases; junction bases outside the gene matches: 6. The CDR3 length is 15 residues. The DNA for the CDR3 is TGTGCCAGCAGTTTACGGGGAGGGTCGACCTACGAGCAGTACTTC. It translates to CASSLRGGSTYEQYF.

The V and J genes are TRBV5-1 and TRBJ1-1; no reliable D call. Germline assignment: CDR1 SGHRS and CDR2 YFSETQ. The CDR3 has 15 residues. The V gene lost 0 bases and the J gene lost 1 base, with 10 bases spanning the gap. CDR3 loop: CASSLAVGWNTEAFF. For the CDR3, the DNA is TGCGCCAGCAGCTTGGCGGTCGGCTGGAACACTGAAGCTTTCTTT.

This clonotype was recorded many times. The V gene is TRBV7-7, the J gene TRBJ2-5; the D is unclear. Germline V CDR1 and CDR2: SSHAT, FNYEAQ (reference sequence). Trimming removed 4 bases at V and 3 bases at J, with 9 bases between. The CDR3 covers 13 residues. CDR3 sequence (DNA): TGTGCCAGCAGCTCACTTCTGGAAGAGACCCAGTACTTC. As protein: CASSSLLEETQYF.

This chain joins TRBV5-6 and TRBJ2-1; the D gene is possibly TRBD2 (6 bases). The J call may be in error: the DNA end matches TRBJ2-7 better. CDR3 length: 15 amino acids. Looked up from germline, CDR1 is SGHDT and CDR2 is YYEEEE. CDR3 region: CASSVPGLTSYEQYF. For the CDR3, the DNA is TGTGCCAGCAGCGTACCGGGACTTACCTCCTACGAGCAGTACTTC.

The V call is TRBV5-5, the J call TRBJ1-4; possibly TRBD1 for D (6 bases). The CDR3 extends over 15 amino acids. Trimming left V 3 bases short and J 4 bases short, with 13 bases between. Germline V lookup: CDR1 SGHKS, CDR2 YYEKEE (reference sequence). The CDR3 loop is CASSWRTDVNEKLFF. The CDR3 DNA reads as TGTGCCAGCAGCTGGAGGACAGACGTTAATGAAAAACTGTTTTTT.

This chain uses TRBV11-2 with TRBJ2-3; no clear D gene. The germline CDR1 and CDR2 sequences are SGHAT and FQNNGV. Trimming left V 1 base short and J 1 base short, with 9 bases between. The CDR3 loop spans 15 amino acids. In DNA, the CDR3 is TGTGCCAGCAGCTTAGTGCCCTTGGGCACAGATACGCAGTATTTT. Its protein product is CASSLVPLGTDTQYF.

V and J are TRBV6-1 and TRBJ2-1; 9 bases fit TRBD2. The V and J ends lost 5 bases and 7 bases, in that order; junction bases with no gene match: 6. The germline V gene has CDR1 MNHNS and CDR2 SASEGT. CDR3 length: 14 residues. CDR3 coding DNA: TGTGCCAGCAGTTCCCAGGCGGGAGGGAATGAGCAGTTCTTC. Protein sequence: CASSSQAGGNEQFF.

There are many counts of this clonotype. CDR3 sequence reads: CSVSGTSGKNNEQFF. The CDR3 DNA is TGCAGCGTTTCCGGGACTAGCGGGAAAAACAATGAGCAGTTCTTC. The chain has TRBV29-1 and TRBJ2-1; TRBD2 matches 13 bases. From germline, CDR1 is SQVTM and CDR2 ANQGSEA. The CDR3 is 15 residues long. V lost 5 bases, J lost 5 bases, and 6 bases stayed unmatched.

This sequence joins TRBV6-5 and TRBJ2-5; D not certain. V was cut by 4 bases and J by 0 bases, with 15 bases left in between. Germline V lookup: CDR1 MNHEY, CDR2 SVGAGI. The CDR3 is 16 residues long. The CDR3 DNA is TGTGCCAGCAGTTCCGCCGGCGTCCCGTACCAAGAGACCCAGTACTTC. Its translation is CASSSAGVPYQETQYF.

This clonotype was seen many times. This chain connects TRBV14 to TRBJ2-1; 8 bases are a match to TRBD1. The J segment lost 0 bases and the V segment lost 0 bases, leaving 4 bases of the junction unmatched. Germline CDR1 is SGHDN and CDR2 is FVKESK. CDR3 length equals 17 residues. The CDR3 is CASSQDRGTGSYNEQFF. Here the CDR3 DNA reads TGTGCCAGCAGCCAAGATCGCGGGACAGGCTCCTACAATGAGCAGTTCTTC. Full variable domain (missing parts from reference TRBV14 and TRBJ2-1): EAGVTQFPSHSVIEKGQTVTLRCDPISGHDNLYWYRRVMGKEIKFLLHFVKESKQDESGMPNNRFLAERTGGTYSTLKVQPAELEDSGVYFCASSQDRGTGSYNEQFFGPGTRLTVL.

The chain recombines TRBV3-1 with TRBJ2-5, with TRBD2 identical over 7 bases. The CDR3 loop spans 16 amino acids. Germline-derived CDR1 and CDR2 are LGHDT and YNNKEL (reference sequence). V trimming: 4 bases; J trimming: 1 base; junction bases outside the gene matches: 9. The CDR3 region is CASSRDRDYPQETQYF. The DNA of the CDR3 is TGTGCCAGCAGCCGCGACCGGGACTACCCCCAAGAGACCCAGTACTTC.

This clonotype has just a few counts. The chain combines TRBV7-9 with TRBJ1-4; perhaps TRBD1 as D (6 bases). Germline V CDR1 and CDR2: SEHNR, FQNEAQ (reference sequence). V lost 2 bases to trimming and J lost 6 bases, with 13 bases between them. This CDR3 has 15 amino acids. CDR3 region: CASSLSGGGDEKLFF. The CDR3 nucleotides are TGTGCCAGCAGCTTAAGCGGGGGCGGGGATGAAAAACTGTTTTTT.

This clonotype was counted between two and nine times. V and J are TRBV20-1 and TRBJ2-7; no reliable D call. CDR3 length: 15 residues. Deletions cut 0 bases from V and 5 bases from J, with 17 bases between. From germline, CDR1 is DFQATT and CDR2 SNEGSKA (reference sequence). CDR3 sequence: CSARDLAVTRHEQYF. For the CDR3, the DNA is TGCAGTGCTAGAGATCTCGCGGTCACAAGGCACGAGCAGTACTTC.

This clonotype was counted ten times or more. The chain couples TRBV20-1 to TRBJ2-7, with D possibly being TRBD1 (6 bases). This CDR3 is built from 15 residues. Between the trimmed V and J ends, which lost 2 bases and 8 bases, there was a span of 22 bases. Germline CDR1 and CDR2: DFQATT and SNEGSKA (reference sequence). The CDR3 region is CSARPGDRKHVQQYF. CDR3 DNA sequence: TGCAGTGCTAGACCAGGAGACAGGAAACACGTCCAGCAGTACTTC.

This chain connects TRBV20-1 to TRBJ2-3; D is possibly TRBD2 (5 bases). CDR1 is DFQATT, CDR2 SNEGSKA, per germline (reference sequence). The CDR3 runs to 11 residues. The V end was cut by 6 bases, the J end by 11 bases, with 15 bases between. CDR3 loop: CSARRETRQYF. CDR3 coding DNA: TGCAGTGCGAGACGGGAAACCAGGCAGTATTTT.